Detailed here is one T cell receptor beta chain. Naivety among CD8 cells was defined by CD45RO negativity and positive CCR7 selection, thereby excluding terminally differentiated effector memory CD45RA+ cells. Germline loops: CDR1 SGHRS, CDR2 YFSETQ. The CDR3 totals 17 residues. Between the trimmed V and J ends, which lost 1 base and 1 base, there was a span of 15 bases. This entry comes from a study of shared clonotypes between healthy human individuals. The material for each subset, its genomic DNA, was split evenly across several immunoSEQ plates. TCRdb's copy holds only in-frame clones and misses some; the assay was immunoSEQ multiplex PCR. The table includes about 2,100,000 clones, roughly 91% detected once.

This TCR derives from a man between 18 and 29 years old in good health. Some clones in this sample may be carry-over from other donors' samples. The genes are TRBV5-1 and TRBJ2-1; D is unresolved. The source material was naive CD8+ T cells from PBMCs. The CDR3 coding sequence is TGCGCCAGCAGCTTGCTCTTACTCCTTCTTTCCTACAATGAGCAGTTCTTC. Protein: CASSLLLLLLSYNEQFF.